This T cell receptor (beta chain) derives from a study of blood T cells in healthy people across ages. Findings of the study overall: With unsorted PBMCs, a conclusive comparison of naive versus antigen-experienced cells was not possible.

Germline V gene data show CDR1 as MNHEY and CDR2 as SVGAGI. After removal of 6 bases from V and 4 bases from J, the junction contained 11 bases not matched to a gene. The CDR3 spans 15 residues. Remarks on this clonotype: The antigen is undetermined.

PCR was performed a second time for 7 to 11 cycles using a sample-barcoded 5' primer and a J-beta primer mix. TCRdb re-called the 5' RACE reads through MiXCR, storing one row per CDR3 protein. The profile shows around 1,900,000 distinct CDR3 sequences, roughly 43% of them singletons. The sequence derives from a human donor in good health. Sample: blood. The V and J genes are TRBV6-5 and TRBJ1-2, with 7 positions matching TRBD1. The DNA of the CDR3 is TGTGCCAGCAGCCCTCTCACGACAGGGAGCTATGGCTACACCTTC. Translated: CASSPLTTGSYGYTF.